This T cell receptor (beta chain) comes out of a study of T-cell reconstitution after alpha-beta-depleted transplantation in children. This clonotype was detected ten times or more. The CDR3 has 11 amino acids. Per germline, CDR1 SQVTM and CDR2 ANQGSEA. Trimming took off 3 bases at V and 7 bases at J, with 7 bases between the two ends. Unique molecular identifiers featured in how the TCRbeta library was prepared. TCRdb independently ran MiXCR on the PCR reads; one entry per CDR3 protein. Of hundreds of thousands of distinct CDR3 sequences in the sample, roughly 13% were seen once. The source of this sequence is a male patient aged 10 to 17 who had a stem cell transplant for acute myeloid leukemia, so the T cells may come from the graft donor. This chain links TRBV29-1 with TRBJ2-1; no firm D call. The sample consisted of PBMCs, mostly from graft donor cells, taken 360 days after TCRalphabeta/CD19-depleted stem cell transplant. The CDR3 is CSVDKGNEQFF. CDR3 DNA: TGCAGCGTTGACAAGGGAAATGAGCAGTTCTTC.